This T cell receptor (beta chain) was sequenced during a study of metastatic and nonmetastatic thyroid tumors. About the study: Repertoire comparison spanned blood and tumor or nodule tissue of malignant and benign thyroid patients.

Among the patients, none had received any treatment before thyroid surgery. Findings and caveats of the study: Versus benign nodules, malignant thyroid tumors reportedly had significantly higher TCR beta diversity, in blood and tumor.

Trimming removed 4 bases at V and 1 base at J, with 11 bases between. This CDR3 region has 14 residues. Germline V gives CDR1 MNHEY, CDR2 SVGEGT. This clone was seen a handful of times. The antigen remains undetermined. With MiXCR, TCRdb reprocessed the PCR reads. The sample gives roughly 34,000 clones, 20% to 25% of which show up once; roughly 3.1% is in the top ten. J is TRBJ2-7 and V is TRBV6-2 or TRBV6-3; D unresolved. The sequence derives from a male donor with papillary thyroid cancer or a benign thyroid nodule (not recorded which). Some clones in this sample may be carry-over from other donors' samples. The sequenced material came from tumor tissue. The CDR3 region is CASSSQRLSYEQYF. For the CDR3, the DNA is TGTGCCAGCAGTTCCCAGCGTTTATCCTACGAGCAGTACTTC.